This T cell receptor beta chain was captured in a study of T-cell memory formation after mild COVID-19. At the level of the study: Largely donor-specific sequence clusters came from a couple of donors.

TCRdb re-called the 5' RACE reads through MiXCR, storing one row per CDR3 protein. Of more than 300,000 distinct CDR3 sequences listed, approximately 22% are singletons. Points from the study as a whole: Nothing showed for sure that second-wave clones peaking on day 37 were SARS-CoV-2 specific. From day 15 to 85, contracting clones were balanced between CD4 and CD8, whereas later expanders leaned toward CD4+.

As to this clonotype: Its cognate antigen is unknown.

Germline CDR1 MNHEY, CDR2 SMNVEV (reference sequence). The CDR3 has 13 amino acids. J was trimmed by 9 bases and V by 7 bases; bases with no gene match: 7. The sequenced sample was PBMCs or a T cell subset sorted from them (not recorded which). V is TRBV27 and J is TRBJ2-1; 9 bases line up with TRBD1. The source is a man aged 18 to 30 who had mild COVID-19 (a few samples of this study predate the infection). Cell type and time point are not known. As DNA, the CDR3 is TGTGCCAGCACGGGGACAGGGTCGGGTGAGCAGTTCTTC. Amino acids: CASTGTGSGEQFF.